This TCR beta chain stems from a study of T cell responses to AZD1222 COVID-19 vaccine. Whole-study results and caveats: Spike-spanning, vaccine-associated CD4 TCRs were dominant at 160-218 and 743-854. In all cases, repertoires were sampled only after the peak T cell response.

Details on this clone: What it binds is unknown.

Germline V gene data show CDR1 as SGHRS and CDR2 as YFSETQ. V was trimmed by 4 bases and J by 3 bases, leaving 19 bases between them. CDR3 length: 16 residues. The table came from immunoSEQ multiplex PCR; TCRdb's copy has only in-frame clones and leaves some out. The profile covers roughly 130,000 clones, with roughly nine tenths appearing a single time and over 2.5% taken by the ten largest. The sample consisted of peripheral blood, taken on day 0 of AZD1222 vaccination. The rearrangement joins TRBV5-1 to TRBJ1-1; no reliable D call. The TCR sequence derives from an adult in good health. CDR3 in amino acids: CASSPNLRGPDTEAFF. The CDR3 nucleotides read TGCGCCAGCAGCCCTAATCTTCGGGGTCCCGACACTGAAGCTTTCTTT.